The 23 T cell receptor beta chains below all came from one sample that was sequenced in a study of graft-versus-host responses after intestinal transplantation (dated by TCRdb to about 2021). The library was prepared using the immunoSEQ multiplex PCR assay. TCRdb provides this immuneACCESS table in a form limited to in-frame rearrangements. Some clones are lacking; in checked studies, under half of them reflect an unresolved V gene, and why the rest are absent is not known. The sample table shows tens of thousands of clones, and 90% to 95% are seen once. Around 4.8% of the sample comes from the top ten. The sequences come from PBMCs, collected 524 days after transplant. All receptors derive from a human patient who received an intestinal transplant, so some T cells may come from the graft donor.

The V call is TRBV13, the J call TRBJ2-7, with a possible D match to TRBD1 (6 bases). The CDR3 contains 14 residues. Per the germline V gene, CDR1 is PRHDT and CDR2 is FYEKMQ (reference sequence). V was clipped by 5 bases and J by 2 bases, with 13 bases between them. The CDR3 region has the DNA TGTGCCAGCAGCCGAGGACAGTCGACCTACGAGCAGTACTTC. It encodes CASSRGQSTYEQYF.

The V and J genes are TRBV7-2 and TRBJ2-7; D might be TRBD1 or TRBD2, each matching 5 bases. This CDR3 is built from 14 residues. Germline V gene data show CDR1 as SGHTA and CDR2 as FQGNSA. V was clipped by 1 base and J by 7 bases, with 14 bases between them. Here the CDR3 DNA reads TGTGCCAGCAGCTTAGGAGTAGGGACGGCGGAGCAGTACTTC. Translating gives CASSLGVGTAEQYF.

This sequence joins TRBV9 and TRBJ2-2; 11 bases line up with TRBD1. The CDR3 is 16 amino acids. V gave up 4 bases and J gave up 3 bases; unmatched junction bases: 5. CDR1 is SGDLS, CDR2 YYNGEE, per germline. This chain's CDR3 is CASSQGTGGHTGELFF. The CDR3 DNA is TGTGCCAGCAGCCAGGGGACAGGGGGGCACACCGGGGAGCTGTTTTTT.

This clone was seen a single time. The chain uses TRBV7-9 and TRBJ2-7; TRBD1 aligns across 9 bases. J gave up 3 bases and V 5 bases, and 2 bases lay outside the gene matches. CDR1 and CDR2 (germline): SEHNR, FQNEAQ (reference sequence). This CDR3 has 13 residues. This chain's CDR3 is CASSGGQGYEQYF. In DNA, the CDR3 is TGTGCCAGCAGCGGGGGACAGGGCTACGAGCAGTACTTC. The full variable domain, rest sourced from reference TRBV7-9 and TRBJ2-7, is DTGVSQNPRHKITKRGQNVTFRCDPISEHNRLYWYRQTLGQGPEFLTYFQNEAQLEKSRLLSDRFSAERPKGSFSTLEIQRTEQGDSAMYLCASSGGQGYEQYFGPGTRLTVT.

This rearrangement joins TRBV7-8 to TRBJ2-1; unclear D gene. The germline V gene encodes CDR1 SGHVS and CDR2 FQNEAQ. The germline V and J ends were trimmed by 9 bases and 7 bases, with 10 bases remaining between them. The CDR3 is 11 residues long. CDR3 DNA: TGTGCCAGTGGGTGGACGAATGAGCAGTTCTTC. Translating it yields CASGWTNEQFF.

CDR3: CAWSARGALIGEQFF. DNA of the CDR3: TGTGCCTGGAGTGCAAGGGGAGCCCTCATAGGGGAGCAGTTCTTC. The V and J genes are TRBV30 and TRBJ2-1, with D perhaps assigned TRBD1 or TRBD2 (5 bases each). CDR3 length: 15 residues. Germline V CDR1 and CDR2: GTSNPN, SVGIG (reference sequence). V was pared by 1 base and J by 10 bases, with 20 bases between.

This clone came up once. The rearrangement uses TRBV2 and TRBJ2-1; D is undetermined. The CDR3 totals 14 residues. The V and J ends lost 4 bases and 2 bases respectively, with 9 bases between them. Germline loops: CDR1 SNHLY, CDR2 FYNNEI. CDR3 residues: CASSGSTPYNEQFF. The CDR3 coding sequence is TGTGCCAGCAGTGGTTCGACTCCCTACAATGAGCAGTTCTTC.

This clone was seen a handful of times. This chain joins TRBV4-1 and TRBJ2-7, with a tentative D call TRBD2 (5 bases). This CDR3 has 12 amino acids. V lost 4 bases to trimming and J lost 3 bases, with 7 bases between them. Germline V gene lookup returns CDR1 MGHRA and CDR2 YSYEKL. The CDR3 loop reads CASSPSGYEQYF. The CDR3 DNA is TGCGCCAGCAGCCCCAGCGGCTACGAGCAGTACTTC.

The J gene is TRBJ2-1, the V gene TRBV7-3; D uncertain. The CDR3 covers 13 residues. V was shortened by 1 base and J by 6 bases, with 7 bases between the two germline ends. Germline CDR1 is SGHTA and CDR2 is FQGTGA. CDR3 residues: CASSLKSSNEQFF. CDR3 bases: TGTGCCAGCAGCTTAAAATCTAGCAATGAGCAGTTCTTC.

V usage is TRBV6-1 and J usage is TRBJ2-7; 8 nucleotides align to TRBD2. Per germline, CDR1 MNHNS and CDR2 SASEGT. V lost 4 bases to trimming and J lost 2 bases; unmatched junction nucleotides: 7. The length of the CDR3 is 15 residues. CDR3 coding DNA: TGTGCCAGCAGTGTACCGGGACTAGGGCCCTACGAGCAGTACTTC. Protein sequence: CASSVPGLGPYEQYF.

This rearrangement joins TRBV27 to TRBJ1-1; D ambiguous. Trimming removed 5 bases from V and 6 bases from J, with 13 bases in between. The CDR3 is made up of 13 amino acids. Germline assignment: CDR1 MNHEY and CDR2 SMNVEV (reference sequence). CDR3 DNA sequence: TGTGCCAGCAGTCCACCGGGATTGGCTGAAGCTTTCTTT. It is translated as CASSPPGLAEAFF.

The gene calls are TRBV19 and TRBJ2-7, with TRBD2 as a possible D gene (6 bases). Trimming took 7 bases from V and 2 from J, leaving 18 bases between them. The CDR3 runs 15 residues. CDR1 and CDR2 from the germline V gene are LNHDA and SQIVND (reference sequence). CDR3 in DNA: TGTGCCAGTACTCCAACCGGGACTGGGGCCTACGAGCAGTACTTC. Its protein is CASTPTGTGAYEQYF.

The chain links TRBV5-1 to TRBJ1-2; D perhaps matches TRBD1 (6 bases). V was clipped by 2 bases and J by 6 bases, with 20 bases between them. Germline V CDR1 and CDR2: SGHRS, YFSETQ. The CDR3 loop spans 16 amino acids. The CDR3 region has the DNA TGCGCCAGCAGCTTACGTGCGGGGGCTTGGTTGAATGGCTACACCTTC. Its translation: CASSLRAGAWLNGYTF.

This chain uses TRBV5-1 with TRBJ1-1; a weak D match, TRBD1 (6 bases). Trimming removed 4 bases at V and 0 bases at J, with 13 bases between. This CDR3 contains 15 residues. Germline CDR1 is SGHRS and CDR2 is YFSETQ. The CDR3 region has the DNA TGCGCCAGCAGCCCGACCAGGGGATTGAACACTGAAGCTTTCTTT. Translation: CASSPTRGLNTEAFF.

The V call is TRBV7-6, the J call TRBJ2-2; D tentatively reads TRBD1 or TRBD2 (6 bases each). Germline lookup yields CDR1 SGHVS and CDR2 FNYEAQ. V was shortened by 2 bases and J by 5 bases, with 18 bases between the two germline ends. There are 17 residues in the CDR3. CDR3: CASSLIRSGGKTGELFF. The CDR3 DNA reads as TGTGCCAGCAGCTTAATTCGTTCCGGGGGCAAGACCGGGGAGCTGTTTTTT.

The CDR3 is CASSLSSPNTEAFF. The DNA of the CDR3 is TGTGCCAGCAGCTTAAGTTCTCCCAACACTGAAGCTTTCTTT. This sequence joins TRBV7-9 and TRBJ1-1; D is unclear. The CDR3 sequence is 14 residues long. The germline gives CDR1 SEHNR, CDR2 FQNEAQ (reference sequence). Trimming removed 2 bases from V and 2 bases from J, with 9 bases in between.

The chain couples TRBV5-6 to TRBJ2-5; 14 positions agree with TRBD2. Germline CDR1 and CDR2: SGHDT and YYEEEE. This CDR3 spans 16 amino acids. V lost 4 bases, J lost 2 bases, and 4 bases stayed unmatched. The CDR3 sequence: CASSLGTSGRQETQYF. The CDR3 bases are TGTGCCAGCAGCCTCGGGACTAGCGGGAGACAAGAGACCCAGTACTTC.

The V gene is TRBV7-2, the J gene TRBJ2-3; D unresolved. CDR1 is SGHTA and CDR2 is FQGNSA in the germline V gene. The length of the CDR3 is 15 residues. V lost 1 base to trimming and J lost 0 bases, with 8 bases between them. In DNA form, the CDR3 reads TGTGCCAGCAGCTTAGTCCCTACTAGCACAGATACGCAGTATTTT. Protein sequence: CASSLVPTSTDTQYF.

The chain is built from TRBV6-1 and TRBJ1-5; D not resolved. Trimming pared 2 bases from V and 0 bases from J, leaving 8 bases between. This CDR3 has 15 residues. Looked up from germline, CDR1 is MNHNS and CDR2 is SASEGT. The CDR3 sequence: CASSERRYSNQPQHF. The CDR3 DNA sequence: TGTGCCAGCAGTGAACGGCGGTATAGCAATCAGCCCCAGCATTTT.

The CDR3, as DNA: TGTGCCAGCAGCTTAGAACCGGGACTAGCGGGAGACACAGATACGCAGTATTTT. Amino acids: CASSLEPGLAGDTDTQYF. The chain carries TRBV7-6 and TRBJ2-3; TRBD2 agrees at 14 bases. The ends lost 1 base at V and 2 bases at J; junction bases unmatched: 5. The CDR3 has 18 residues. The germline CDR1 and CDR2 sequences are SGHVS and FNYEAQ.

The rearrangement links TRBV2 to TRBJ1-1, with a tentative D call TRBD1 (5 bases). Germline CDR1 is SNHLY and CDR2 is FYNNEI. Trimming left V 3 bases short and J 3 bases short, with 8 bases between. This CDR3 comprises 13 residues. In DNA form, the CDR3 reads TGTGCCAGCAGTGAGGGGGGATACACTGAAGCTTTCTTT. Its translation is CASSEGGYTEAFF. Full variable domain (missing parts from reference TRBV2 and TRBJ1-1): EPEVTQTPSHQVTQMGQEVILRCVPISNHLYFYWYRQILGQKVEFLVSFYNNEISEKSEIFDDQFSVERPDGSNFTLKIRSTKLEDSAMYFCASSEGGYTEAFFGQGTRLTVV.

The genes are TRBV28 and TRBJ2-7; 7 bases map to TRBD1. Per germline, CDR1 MDHEN and CDR2 SYDVKM. The ends lost 6 bases at V and 7 bases at J; junction bases unmatched: 12. The CDR3 has 14 residues. The CDR3 loop is CASSKDRHFEEQYF. Written as DNA, the CDR3 is TGTGCCAGCAGCAAGGACAGGCACTTCGAAGAGCAGTACTTC. The full variable domain, completed using reference TRBV28 and TRBJ2-7, is DVKVTQSSRYLVKRTGEKVFLECVQDMDHENMFWYRQDPGLGLRLIYFSYDVKMKEKGDIPEGYSVSREKKERFSLILESASTNQTSMYLCASSKDRHFEEQYFGPGTRLTVT.

The rearrangement joins TRBV19 to TRBJ1-2; tentatively, D is TRBD1 (6 bases). This CDR3 spans 15 amino acids. V lost 5 bases and J 4 bases, leaving 17 bases between the germline ends. Germline V gene lookup returns CDR1 LNHDA and CDR2 SQIVND (reference sequence). CDR3 sequence: CASSFKRTDSYGYTF. As DNA, the CDR3 is TGTGCCAGTAGTTTCAAACGAACGGACAGCTATGGCTACACCTTC.